This is a list of T cell receptor beta chains from one sample in a study of shared clonotypes between healthy human individuals. TCRdb's table, derived via immunoSEQ multiplex PCR, lists solely in-frame clones and lacks some. The table lists around 700,000 clones, less than 85% of them singletons. The material sequenced was memory CD4+ T cells sorted from blood. The receptors were gathered from a young woman in good health. Both conserved end residues are part of each CDR3. The order of the fields is clone size, D gene, V gene, J gene, CDR3 DNA, CDR3 protein. D genes are given only for firm matches. Expanded clones get a size class; other rows say once, few or many, or leave the size out.

>-|TRBD1|TRBV27|TRBJ2-7
TGTGCCAGCAGGACAGGTTGGGACAGGGGGGCCGAGCAGTACTTC
CASRTGWDRGAEQYF
>few|-|TRBV28|TRBJ1-5
TGTGCCACCTCGACAGGCACCGCAAATCAGCCCCAGCATTTT
CATSTGTANQPQHF
>-|TRBD1|TRBV5-1|TRBJ2-5
TGCGCCACCCGACAGGGGGCAGAGACCCAGTACTTC
CATRQGAETQYF
>-|TRBD2|TRBV14|TRBJ2-2
TGTGCCAGCAGTGCGGGAGGCAACACCGGGGAGCTGTTTTTT
CASSAGGNTGELFF
>many|TRBD2|TRBV5-1|TRBJ2-1
TGCGCCAGCAGCTTGGCTAGCGGGGGATACAATGAGCAGTTCTTC
CASSLASGGYNEQFF
>once|TRBD1|TRBV6-5|TRBJ1-2
TGTGCCAGCAGTGCAGGGACAGCTAACTATGGCTACACCTTC
CASSAGTANYGYTF
>-|-|TRBV5-1|TRBJ2-7
TGCGCCAGCAGCTTGGTGGCAGACTACGAGCAGTACTTC
CASSLVADYEQYF
>-|TRBD2|TRBV28|TRBJ2-1
TGTGCCAGCATCGGGGCGGGAGGAACGGGCTCCTACAATGAGCAGTTCTTC
CASIGAGGTGSYNEQFF
>-|-|TRBV7-9|TRBJ2-7
TGTGCCAGCAGCCTGACATCCGCGGCCGACGAGCAGTACTTC
CASSLTSAADEQYF
>few|-|TRBV9|TRBJ2-5
TGTGCCAGCAGCGTAGGTCCAACCCAAGAGACCCAGTACTTC
CASSVGPTQETQYF
>-|TRBD1|TRBV27|TRBJ2-4
TGTGCCAGCAGTCAGATGGGACAGACCTCTAGCAACATTCAGTACTTC
CASSQMGQTSSNIQYF
>once|-|TRBV7-2|TRBJ2-3
TGTGCCAGCAGCTTGGTGTTTGGAGGGTCGCAGTATTTT
CASSLVFGGSQYF
>-|-|TRBV19|TRBJ1-1
TGTGCCAGTTTAGCAGCCTTGAACACTGAAGCTTTCTTT
CASLAALNTEAFF
>-|-|TRBV6-1|TRBJ2-7
TGTGCCAGCAGTTCGGTGGGCCTCGTCCTCGAGCAGTACTTC
CASSSVGLVLEQYF